Each of the 20 T cell receptor beta chains below was sequenced from the same sample in a study of T cells in women clearing cervical HPV infection. Repertoires were generated with immunoSEQ multiplex PCR, while TCRdb's copy carries only in-frame clones and drops some. The sample table includes under 45,000 clones. The sequencing sample was made of blood buffy coat. The receptor set was obtained from a woman aged 18 to 75 with a cervical HPV16 infection that either progressed to CIN3+ or cleared (not recorded which).

As for this clone: The read stops 3 residues short of the end of the CDR3; the missing end is completed from the germline J gene. The chain joins TRBV20-1 to TRBJ2-2; 7 bases fit TRBD2. Losses at the gene ends were 0 bases for V and 6 bases for J; bases not matched to a gene: 4. Germline CDR1 reads DFQATT; CDR2 reads SNEGSKA (reference sequence). This CDR3 has 14 residues. CDR3: CSARDLGGAGELFF. Partial CDR3 DNA: TGCAGTGCTAGAGATCTTGGGGGGGCCGGGGAG.

About this clone itself: The read ends 3 residues before the CDR3 terminus; that terminus is restored from the germline J gene. J is TRBJ1-2 and V is TRBV29-1; TRBD1 matches 9 bases. The germline gives CDR1 SQVTM, CDR2 ANQGSEA. V was pared by 4 bases and J by 3 bases, with 18 bases of the junction left unmatched. CDR3 size: 18 residues. The CDR3 spells CSVGLQRPRTGVYYGYTF. Incomplete CDR3 DNA: TGCAGCGTTGGATTACAAAGGCCCAGGACAGGGGTATACTATGGC.

The CDR3 here is CASSYGTSGGGRETQYF. CDR3 DNA (partial): TGTGCCAGTAGTTACGGGACTAGCGGGGGCGGCCGGGAGACC. The rearrangement joins TRBV19 to TRBJ2-5; 14 bases line up with TRBD2. The sequence runs out 3 residues before the end of the CDR3; the remainder is reconstructed from the germline J gene. This CDR3 region has 17 residues. Germline values: CDR1 LNHDA, CDR2 SQIVND (reference sequence). The V and J ends lost 5 bases and 5 bases, in that order; junction bases with no gene match: 10.

Concerning this clone itself: The read comes to an end 3 residues before the CDR3 does, leaving the germline J gene to fill in the end. This chain connects TRBV4-1 to TRBJ1-5, with 7 positions matching TRBD1. The CDR3 extends over 15 amino acids. J was trimmed by 0 bases and V by 3 bases; bases with no gene match: 2. The germline gives CDR1 MGHRA, CDR2 YSYEKL. The CDR3 DNA, read in part, is TGCGCCAGCAGCCATGGACAGGATAGCAATCAGCCC. Amino acids: CASSHGQDSNQP. The complete CDR3 protein is CASSHGQDSNQPQHF.

For this clone: With the read ending 3 residues before the CDR3 end, the germline J gene is used to fill in that end. The chain combines TRBV6-4 with TRBJ2-1; 12 positions agree with TRBD2. V shed 2 bases and J 3 bases; nucleotides not matched to a gene: 5. Germline V gives CDR1 MRHNA, CDR2 SNTAGT. The CDR3 runs 17 residues. CDR3: CASSDRLAGANYNEQFF. The covered CDR3 bases are TGTGCCAGCAGTGACCGACTAGCGGGGGCGAACTACAATGAG.

The DNA read from the CDR3 is TGTGCCAGTAGTATCGAAGGGGGCCCGAGGGACTATGGC. The encoded protein is CASSIEGGPRDYG. The full CDR3 sequence reads CASSIEGGPRDYGYTF. The chain employs TRBV19 and TRBJ1-2, with 7 positions matching TRBD1. The sequence runs out 3 residues before the end of the CDR3; the remainder is reconstructed from the germline J gene. Germline CDR1 is LNHDA and CDR2 is SQIVND (reference sequence). Trimming at V came to 3 bases and at J to 3 bases, leaving 10 bases not matched to a gene. The CDR3 is 16 amino acids.

Points on this clone: The read comes to an end 3 residues before the CDR3 does, leaving the germline J gene to fill in the end. The chain recombines TRBV30 with TRBJ2-5; D is undetermined. The CDR3 has 13 residues. Deletions cut 0 bases from V and 5 bases from J, with 10 bases between. Germline-derived CDR1 and CDR2 are GTSNPN and SVGIG (reference sequence). The CDR3 here is CAWSVGLTETQYF. Incomplete CDR3 DNA: TGTGCCTGGAGTGTGGGCCTTACGGAGACC.

Remarks on this clone: The CDR3 end falls 3 residues outside the read, so it is completed with the germline J gene. The chain employs TRBV19 and TRBJ1-3, with a weak D call TRBD1 (6 bases). V was clipped by 5 bases and J by 7 bases, with 21 bases between them. The CDR3 contains 16 residues. The V gene's germline CDR1 is LNHDA and CDR2 SQIVND (reference sequence). The CDR3 sequence: CASSGVDSIHRNTIYF. The CDR3 bases that were read are TGTGCCAGTAGTGGCGTGGACAGCATCCACCGGAACACC. The variable domain in full, completed from reference TRBV19 and TRBJ1-3, reads DGGITQSPKYLFRKEGQNVTLSCEQNLNHDAMYWYRQDPGQGLRLIYYSQIVNDFQKGDIAEGYSVSREKKESFPLTVTSAQKNPTAFYLCASSGVDSIHRNTIYFGEGSWLTVV.

As concerns this clone: Sequencing ends 3 residues short of the CDR3 end; the germline J gene provides the rest. The chain links TRBV7-8 to TRBJ1-1; the match to TRBD1 covers 10 bases. From germline, CDR1 is SGHVS and CDR2 FQNEAQ. This CDR3 comprises 15 residues. The ends lost 4 bases at V and 2 bases at J; junction bases unmatched: 4. The CDR3 reads CASSSGQGVNTEAFF. Incomplete CDR3 DNA: TGTGCCAGCAGCTCAGGACAGGGGGTTAACACTGAA.

Turning to this clone: The CDR3 is cut off 3 residues early in the read; its end comes from the germline J gene. The genes are TRBV29-1 and TRBJ1-4; TRBD1 aligns across 8 bases. The V gene's germline CDR1 is SQVTM and CDR2 ANQGSEA. V trimming: 7 bases; J trimming: 3 bases; junction bases outside the gene matches: 13. The CDR3 consists of 16 residues. The CDR3 is CSAAAGGASSNEKLFF. CDR3 DNA, as far as it was read: TGCAGCGCTGCCGCAGGGGGCGCGTCGTCTAATGAAAAA.

Worth noting for this clone: The observed sequence ends 3 residues before the CDR3 terminus, with the missing tail filled in from the germline J gene. The rearrangement joins TRBV2 to TRBJ2-2; TRBD2 aligns across 11 bases. The CDR3 has 18 amino acids. J lost 2 bases, V lost 0 bases, and 5 bases had no gene match. From germline, CDR1 is SNHLY and CDR2 FYNNEI. The DNA read from the CDR3 is TGTGCCAGCAGTGAAGCTTTAGCGGGGGGGCCCAACACCGGGGAG. Translation: CASSEALAGGPNTGE. The full-length CDR3 reads as CASSEALAGGPNTGELFF.

On this clone itself: The read terminates 3 residues ahead of where the CDR3 ends, so the germline J gene completes it. The genes are TRBV19 and TRBJ1-6; TRBD1 matches at 9 bases. This CDR3 has 14 residues. J was trimmed by 10 bases and V by 3 bases; bases with no gene match: 4. Germline CDR1 is LNHDA and CDR2 is SQIVND (reference sequence). The sequenced part of the CDR3 DNA is TGTGCCAGTAGTATCGACAGGGGGGCATCACCC. It is translated as CASSIDRGASP. The whole CDR3 sequence reads CASSIDRGASPLHF.

Points on this clone: Read data end 3 residues before the CDR3 end; the end is taken from the germline J gene. The chain uses TRBV19 and TRBJ1-5, with TRBD1 as a possible D gene (5 bases). This CDR3 has 17 residues. Trimming pared 3 bases from V and 1 base from J, leaving 16 bases between. Germline V CDR1 and CDR2: LNHDA, SQIVND (reference sequence). The CDR3 DNA, read in part, is TGTGCCAGTAGTATCGGCAGCCTAGGGGCGAGCAATCAGCCC. It is translated as CASSIGSLGASNQP. The full CDR3 reads CASSIGSLGASNQPQHF. The variable domain in full, completed from reference TRBV19 and TRBJ1-5, reads DGGITQSPKYLFRKEGQNVTLSCEQNLNHDAMYWYRQDPGQGLRLIYYSQIVNDFQKGDIAEGYSVSREKKESFPLTVTSAQKNPTAFYLCASSIGSLGASNQPQHFGDGTRLSIL.

The sequenced part of the CDR3 DNA is TGTGCCAGCTCACCACGGGACAGGGCCACAGATACG. It yields the protein CASSPRDRATDT. The entire CDR3 sequence reads CASSPRDRATDTQYF. V usage is TRBV18 and J usage is TRBJ2-3, with TRBD1 identical over 9 bases. The read finishes 3 residues shy of the CDR3 end, and the germline J gene is used to complete it. This CDR3 has 15 amino acids. Trimming removed 1 base from V and 2 bases from J; junction bases left unmatched: 1. Germline V CDR1 and CDR2: KGHSH, LQKENI.

Points on this clone: Coverage ceases 3 residues before the CDR3 finishes, and the germline J gene fills in the end. V usage is TRBV29-1 and J usage is TRBJ2-6, with D maybe TRBD1 (6 bases). Between the trimmed V and J ends, which lost 4 bases and 3 bases, there was a span of 13 bases. The CDR3 sequence is 15 residues long. In germline, CDR1 is SQVTM, CDR2 ANQGSEA. Here the CDR3 reads CSVGAAGVGANVLTF. The DNA read from the CDR3 is TGCAGCGTTGGGGCAGCAGGGGTTGGGGCCAACGTC.

A remark on this clone: Coverage ceases 3 residues before the CDR3 finishes, and the germline J gene fills in the end. V usage is TRBV5-1 and J usage is TRBJ2-2; 7 bases line up with TRBD1. The V gene's germline CDR1 is SGHRS and CDR2 YFSETQ. The CDR3 sequence is 14 residues long. V dropped 4 bases and J dropped 7; count of bases not matched to a gene: 7. The chain's CDR3 is CASSLTGANGELFF. The CDR3 DNA, read in part, is TGCGCCAGCAGCCTTACAGGGGCGAACGGGGAG.

As to this clone: Read data end 3 residues before the CDR3 end; the end is taken from the germline J gene. The rearrangement joins TRBV4-2 to TRBJ2-7, with 12 bases matching TRBD2. The CDR3 covers 20 residues. The germline gives CDR1 LGHNA, CDR2 YNFKEQ. Trimming removed 4 bases from V and 4 bases from J; junction bases left unmatched: 20. The DNA read from the CDR3 is TGTGCCAGCAGCCCCAGAATTCCCCAACTAGCGGGGGGCAGACTTTACGAG. Protein: CASSPRIPQLAGGRLYE. The whole CDR3 sequence reads CASSPRIPQLAGGRLYEQYF.

As for this clone: The read ends 3 residues early relative to the CDR3; the germline J gene fills the gap. The chain is built from TRBV2 and TRBJ2-7; 10 bases fit TRBD2. Germline CDR1 and CDR2: SNHLY and FYNNEI. Trimming took 2 bases from V and 1 from J; bases not matched to a gene: 11. This CDR3 has 18 residues. The covered CDR3 bases are TGTGCCAGCAGTGAATCGCCCTCCGGGACTAGCGTTTCCTACGAG. Amino acids: CASSESPSGTSVSYE. The full CDR3 sequence reads CASSESPSGTSVSYEQYF.

A remark on this clone: The read halts 3 residues ahead of the CDR3 end, with the missing end drawn from the germline J gene. This rearrangement joins TRBV20-1 to TRBJ2-3; D possibly corresponds to TRBD1 (5 bases). Trimming stripped 3 bases from V and 1 base from J, with 8 bases between. The CDR3 consists of 13 residues. Germline V gives CDR1 DFQATT, CDR2 SNEGSKA (reference sequence). The sequenced part of the CDR3 DNA is TGCAGTGCTAGTCCACAGGGCACAGATACG. It translates to CSASPQGTDT. In full, the CDR3 reads CSASPQGTDTQYF.

In regard to this clone: The read comes to an end 3 residues before the CDR3 does, leaving the germline J gene to fill in the end. This chain connects TRBV19 to TRBJ1-5, with D uncertain. This CDR3 comprises 14 residues. Trimming pared 7 bases from V and 1 base from J, leaving 11 bases between. Germline CDR1 LNHDA, CDR2 SQIVND (reference sequence). CDR3 loop: CASKQSISNQPQHF. CDR3 bases read: TGTGCCAGTAAACAATCGATCAGCAATCAGCCC.